This T cell receptor beta chain stems from a study of blood T cells in healthy people across ages. Whole-study findings and limits: Percentage of naive T cells showed a strong correlation with TCR beta diversity.

A second PCR, run for about 7 to 11 cycles, used a sample-barcoded 5' primer plus a J-beta primer mix. With 12 random nucleotides, a template-switch adaptor tagged each individual cDNA molecule. TCRdb ran MiXCR on the 5' RACE reads and lists one entry per CDR3 protein. The table has 1.5 million to 1.9 million distinct CDR3 sequences, roughly 43% seen once. Regarding this clonotype: Its antigen is still unknown.

The CDR3 length is 15 residues. Germline V CDR1 and CDR2: SGHTA, FQGNSA. Sequenced: blood. The TCR comes from a woman between 18 and 30 years old in good health. The rearrangement uses TRBV7-2 and TRBJ2-4, with 9 bases identical to TRBD1. The DNA end is a closer match to TRBJ2-7, so the J assignment may be wrong. The CDR3 region is CASSLRGQGKHEQYF. CDR3 sequence (DNA): TGTGCCAGCAGCTTAAGGGGACAGGGAAAACACGAGCAGTACTTC.